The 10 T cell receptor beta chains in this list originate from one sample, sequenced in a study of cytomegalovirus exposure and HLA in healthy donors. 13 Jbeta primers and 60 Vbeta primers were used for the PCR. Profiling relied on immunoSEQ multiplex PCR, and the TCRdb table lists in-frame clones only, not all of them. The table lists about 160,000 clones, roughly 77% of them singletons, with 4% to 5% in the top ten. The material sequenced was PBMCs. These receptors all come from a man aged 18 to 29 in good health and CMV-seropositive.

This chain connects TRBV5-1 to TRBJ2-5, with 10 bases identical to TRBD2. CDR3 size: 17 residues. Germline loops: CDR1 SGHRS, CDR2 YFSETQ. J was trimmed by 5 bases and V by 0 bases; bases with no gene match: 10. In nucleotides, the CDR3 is TGCGCCAGCAGCTTGGAAGCACTAGCGGGGCCCCGGGAGACCCAGTACTTC. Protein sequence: CASSLEALAGPRETQYF.

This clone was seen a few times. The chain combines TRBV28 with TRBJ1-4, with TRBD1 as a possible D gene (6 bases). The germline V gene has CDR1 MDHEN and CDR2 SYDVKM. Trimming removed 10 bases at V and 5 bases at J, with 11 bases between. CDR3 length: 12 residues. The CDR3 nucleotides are TGTGCCACCCGCAGGGGAAATGAAAAACTGTTTTTT. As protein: CATRRGNEKLFF.

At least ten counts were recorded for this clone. The CDR3 region has the DNA TGTGCCAGCAGACCGAACAGCGGGGGGGCCTCAAATGAGCAGTTCTTC. Protein: CASRPNSGGASNEQFF. The gene calls are TRBV6-6 and TRBJ2-1; 10 bases are a match to TRBD2. V dropped 6 bases and J dropped 7; count of bases not matched to a gene: 12. From germline, CDR1 is MNHNY and CDR2 SVGAGI (reference sequence). The CDR3 is 16 residues long.

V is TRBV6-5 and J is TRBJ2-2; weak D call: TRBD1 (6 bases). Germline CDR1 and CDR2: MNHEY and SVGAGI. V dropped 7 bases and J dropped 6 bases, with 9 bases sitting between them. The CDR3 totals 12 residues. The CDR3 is CASKGVSGELFF. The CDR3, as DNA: TGTGCCAGCAAGGGGGTATCCGGGGAGCTGTTTTTT.

The CDR3 spells CASSSPGSGDNEKLFF. CDR3 nucleotide sequence: TGTGCCAGCAGTTCCCCCGGTAGCGGAGATAATGAAAAACTGTTTTTT. The gene calls are TRBV28 and TRBJ1-4; no clear D gene. Trimming cost V 4 bases and J 4 bases, with 16 bases left between them. This CDR3 region has 16 residues. Germline CDR1 MDHEN, CDR2 SYDVKM.

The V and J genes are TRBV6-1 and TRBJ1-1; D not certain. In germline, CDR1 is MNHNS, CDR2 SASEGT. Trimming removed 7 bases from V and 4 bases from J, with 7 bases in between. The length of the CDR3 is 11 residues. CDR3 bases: TGTGCCAGCACCCCCGGCACTGAAGCTTTCTTT. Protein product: CASTPGTEAFF.

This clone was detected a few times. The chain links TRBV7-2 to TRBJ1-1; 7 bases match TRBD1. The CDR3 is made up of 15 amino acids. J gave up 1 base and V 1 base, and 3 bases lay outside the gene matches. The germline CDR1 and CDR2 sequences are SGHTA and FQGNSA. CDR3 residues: CASSLVGGQNTEAFF. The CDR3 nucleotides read TGTGCCAGCAGCTTAGTAGGGGGCCAGAACACTGAAGCTTTCTTT.

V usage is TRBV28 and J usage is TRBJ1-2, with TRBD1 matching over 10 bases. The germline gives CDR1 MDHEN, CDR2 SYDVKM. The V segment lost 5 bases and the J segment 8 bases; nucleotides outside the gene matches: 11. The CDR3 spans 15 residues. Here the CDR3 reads CASSANFGTGAGYTF. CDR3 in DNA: TGTGCCAGCAGTGCAAATTTCGGGACAGGGGCCGGCTACACCTTC.

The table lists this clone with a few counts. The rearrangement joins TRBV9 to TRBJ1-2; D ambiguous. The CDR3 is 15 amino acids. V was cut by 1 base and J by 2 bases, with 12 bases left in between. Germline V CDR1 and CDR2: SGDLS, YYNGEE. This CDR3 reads CASSVPREGNYGYTF. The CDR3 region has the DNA TGTGCCAGCAGCGTACCCCGGGAGGGAAACTATGGCTACACCTTC.

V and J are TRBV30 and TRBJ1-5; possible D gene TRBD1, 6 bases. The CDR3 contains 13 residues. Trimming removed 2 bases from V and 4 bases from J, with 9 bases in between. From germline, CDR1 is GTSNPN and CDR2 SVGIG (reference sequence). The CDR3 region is CAWSTTGNQPQHF. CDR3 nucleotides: TGTGCCTGGAGTACTACAGGGAATCAGCCCCAGCATTTT.